Sequencing of this T cell receptor beta chain was carried out in a study of blood T cell repertoires in COVID-19. V was clipped by 3 bases and J by 3 bases; unmatched bases: 10. Germline V CDR1 and CDR2: KGHSH, LQKENI. This CDR3 is 16 amino acids long. Sequencing was performed with immunoSEQ multiplex PCR; in TCRdb, only in-frame clones are kept and a portion is missing. The sample consists of 200,000 or so clones, roughly nine tenths of them appearing once. The specimen sequenced was peripheral blood. This chain connects TRBV18 to TRBJ2-7, with TRBD2 matching over 8 bases. This sequence was found in a woman aged 45-65 years with acute or convalescent COVID-19. CDR3 residues: CASSPALADAGYEQYF. The CDR3 bases are TGTGCCAGCTCACCCGCACTAGCGGATGCGGGCTACGAGCAGTACTTC.